The 22 T cell receptor beta chains listed next were all sequenced from one sample in a study of blood T cell repertoires in COVID-19. Measured with immunoSEQ multiplex PCR; TCRdb has only the in-frame clones, and not every one. Of 100,000 to 150,000 clones listed, about 88% are singletons. The sample taken for sequencing was PBMCs or T cells enriched from blood (not recorded which). These receptors all stem from a man aged 35-49 years with acute COVID-19.

This chain links TRBV4-2 with TRBJ1-1; D not certain. The CDR3 contains 14 residues. The V gene lost 1 base and the J gene lost 5 bases, with 11 bases spanning the gap. Germline values: CDR1 LGHNA, CDR2 YNFKEQ. As DNA, the CDR3 is TGTGCCAGCAGCCAAGTCCCCTTGGCTACTGAAGCTTTCTTT. It yields the protein CASSQVPLATEAFF.

A single count supports this clone. The chain combines TRBV3-1 (or the pseudogene TRBV3-2) with TRBJ2-3; D perhaps matches TRBD2 (6 bases). The CDR3 consists of 14 residues. With 3 bases removed from V and 4 bases from J, the gap between germline ends came to 11 bases. Germline lookup yields CDR1 LGHDT and CDR2 YNNKEL (reference sequence). CDR3 bases: TGTGCCAGCAGCCAGAGCCGGAGGGCAGATACGCAGTATTTT. Its translation is CASSQSRRADTQYF.

This chain joins TRBV6-5 and TRBJ2-2; 9 bases fit TRBD2. The germline CDR1 and CDR2 sequences are MNHEY and SVGAGI. CDR3 length: 16 amino acids. The trim removed 4 bases at V and 5 bases at J, leaving 8 bases unmatched. The CDR3 nucleotides read TGTGCCAGCAGTTTCTCGGGACTAGCAAGAACCGGGGAGCTGTTTTTT. This sequence encodes CASSFSGLARTGELFF.

As concerns this clone: Other DNA variants within this sample encode the same CDR3. The rearrangement links TRBV30 to TRBJ1-5, with TRBD1 identical over 8 bases. From germline, CDR1 is GTSNPN and CDR2 SVGIG (reference sequence). With 2 bases clipped from V and 4 bases from J, the junction kept 1 base outside the gene matches. This CDR3 spans 13 amino acids. The CDR3 loop reads CAWSRQGNQPQHF. Here the CDR3 DNA reads TGTGCCTGGAGTAGACAGGGGAATCAGCCCCAGCATTTT.

The V call is TRBV7-8, the J call TRBJ2-1; tentatively, D is TRBD1 (6 bases). From germline, CDR1 is SGHVS and CDR2 FQNEAQ. This CDR3 has 17 amino acids. V was trimmed by 1 base and J by 2 bases, leaving 15 bases between them. The CDR3 coding sequence is TGTGCCAGCAGCTTAGAGCTCGGGACACTCACCTACAATGAGCAGTTCTTC. Translating it yields CASSLELGTLTYNEQFF.

The rearrangement uses TRBV5-1 and TRBJ2-1; 8 bases are a match to TRBD2. This CDR3 spans 16 amino acids. Unmatched junction bases numbered 6, after V lost 4 bases and J lost 0 bases. Germline CDR1 reads SGHRS; CDR2 reads YFSETQ. As DNA, the CDR3 is TGCGCCAGCAGCCCGGACAGCGGGAGCTCCTACAATGAGCAGTTCTTC. Encoded protein: CASSPDSGSSYNEQFF.

The CDR3 DNA is TGTGCCCAGAGCGAGGGGGCAGGAAAGACCCAGTACTTC. Amino acid sequence: CAQSEGAGKTQYF. This chain connects TRBV28 to TRBJ2-5, with TRBD1 matching 7 bases. Germline trimming cut 11 bases from V and 6 bases from J; bases unmatched to any gene: 12. The germline V gene has CDR1 MDHEN and CDR2 SYDVKM. This CDR3 has 13 residues.

The genes are TRBV7-3 and TRBJ2-5, with 8 bases matching TRBD2. The V gene end was trimmed by 2 bases and the J gene end by 1 base; junction bases not matched to a gene: 9. The CDR3 is 17 amino acids. The V gene's germline CDR1 is SGHTA and CDR2 FQGTGA. The CDR3 sequence: CASSLGGLAGFQETQYF. CDR3 nucleotides: TGTGCCAGCAGCTTAGGTGGATTAGCGGGGTTCCAAGAGACCCAGTACTTC.

CDR3 nucleotide sequence: TGCGCCAGCAGCGTCGGGACTCCCGACGTGGAGACCCAGTACTTC. Its translation is CASSVGTPDVETQYF. The genes are TRBV5-1 and TRBJ2-5, with D possibly matching TRBD2 (6 bases). The CDR3 is 15 amino acids. The V and J ends lost 4 bases and 5 bases respectively, with 18 bases between them. Germline V gene lookup returns CDR1 SGHRS and CDR2 YFSETQ.

The CDR3 DNA reads as TGTGCTTTGGGCACAAAATCCACCGGGGAGCTGTTTTTT. Translated, it gives CALGTKSTGELFF. This sequence joins TRBV7-9 and TRBJ2-2, with D unresolved. The CDR3 has 13 residues. The germline gives CDR1 SEHNR, CDR2 FQNEAQ (reference sequence).

As concerns this clone: The same CDR3 can be traced to other DNA sequences in this sample. J is TRBJ2-3 and V is TRBV7-3, with a tentative D call TRBD2 (5 bases). V shed 5 bases and J shed 2 bases, with 11 bases lying between them. This CDR3 has 14 residues. CDR1 SGHTA and CDR2 FQGTGA come from the germline V gene. Here the CDR3 reads CASSPGLSTDTQYF. The CDR3, as DNA: TGTGCCAGCAGCCCCGGACTTTCCACAGATACGCAGTATTTT.

This sequence joins TRBV11-1 and TRBJ2-5, with D unresolved. Germline values: CDR1 SGHAT, CDR2 FQDESV (reference sequence). The CDR3 has 15 amino acids. The V end was cut by 4 bases, the J end by 5 bases, with 17 bases between. The CDR3: CASSSASGNAETQYF. DNA of the CDR3: TGTGCCAGCAGCTCGGCTAGTGGAAACGCGGAGACCCAGTACTTC.

This chain links TRBV6-5 with TRBJ1-1; D possibly corresponds to TRBD1 (5 bases). The CDR3 has 13 residues. The ends were cut back, 5 bases at V and 1 base at J, with 8 bases in the middle. CDR1 is MNHEY and CDR2 is SVGAGI in the germline V gene. CDR3 sequence (DNA): TGTGCCAGCAGTCGAACAGGGAACACTGAAGCTTTCTTT. Translated, it gives CASSRTGNTEAFF.

The chain carries TRBV3-1 (or the pseudogene TRBV3-2) and TRBJ2-5; 7 nucleotides match TRBD2. The CDR3 has 15 amino acids. Germline V gene data show CDR1 as LGHDT and CDR2 as YNNKEL (reference sequence). J lost 5 bases, V lost 2 bases, and 8 bases had no gene match. CDR3 sequence reads: CASSQSTSTRETQYF. CDR3 bases: TGTGCCAGCAGCCAATCGACTAGCACCCGGGAGACCCAGTACTTC.

The genes are TRBV7-3 and TRBJ1-2; 9 bases line up with TRBD1. CDR3 length: 13 amino acids. In germline, CDR1 is SGHTA, CDR2 FQGTGA. Germline trimming cut 5 bases from V and 8 bases from J; bases unmatched to any gene: 6. DNA of the CDR3: TGTGCCAGCAGCCCCAGACAGGGGGACGGCTACACCTTC. The encoded protein is CASSPRQGDGYTF. The complete variable domain, with remaining parts taken from reference TRBV7-3 and TRBJ1-2, reads GAGVSQTPSNKVTEKGKYVELRCDPISGHTALYWYRQSLGQGPEFLIYFQGTGAADDSGLPNDRFFAVRPEGSVSTLKIQRTERGDSAVYLCASSPRQGDGYTFGSGTRLTVV.

This chain links TRBV6-5 with TRBJ1-2, with 9 bases matching TRBD1. V lost 6 bases, J lost 7 bases, and 6 bases stayed unmatched. CDR1 and CDR2 from the germline V gene are MNHEY and SVGAGI. The CDR3 runs to 13 residues. CDR3 loop: CASSFGQGSGYTF. In nucleotides, the CDR3 is TGTGCCAGCAGCTTTGGACAGGGGTCTGGCTACACCTTC.

The chain carries TRBV19 and TRBJ1-2; 8 positions agree with TRBD1. The CDR3 spans 14 residues. The germline CDR1 and CDR2 sequences are LNHDA and SQIVND (reference sequence). V shed 10 bases and J 3 bases; nucleotides not matched to a gene: 10. The DNA of the CDR3 is TGTGCCACGGTACAGGGGGGAGCCGACTATGGCTACACCTTC. Translation gives CATVQGGADYGYTF.

The rearrangement links TRBV5-4 to TRBJ1-6; TRBD1 is a possible D gene (5 bases). CDR1 is SGHNT, CDR2 YYREEE, per germline (reference sequence). This CDR3 has 15 amino acids. The V end was cut by 4 bases, the J end by 4 bases, with 12 bases between. The CDR3, as DNA: TGTGCCAGCAGCCCCGACAGTTTTTATAATTCACCCCTCCACTTT. This gives the protein CASSPDSFYNSPLHF.

CDR3 DNA: TGTGCCAGCAGCCCGACAGACTGGTCGTTAAACACCGGGGAGCTGTTTTTT. Translation: CASSPTDWSLNTGELFF. The V and J genes are TRBV7-2 and TRBJ2-2; tentatively, D is TRBD1 (5 bases). Per germline, CDR1 SGHTA and CDR2 FQGNSA. V lost 5 bases, J lost 2 bases, and 18 bases lay in between. The CDR3 spans 17 residues.

The chain links TRBV14 to TRBJ2-1, with D perhaps TRBD1 (5 bases). CDR1 and CDR2 from the germline V gene are SGHDN and FVKESK. V lost 3 bases and J lost 6, with 18 bases in between. The CDR3 covers 16 residues. CDR3: CASSHPKYRLANEQFF. CDR3 in DNA: TGTGCCAGCAGCCACCCCAAGTACAGGCTGGCCAATGAGCAGTTCTTC.

The V gene is TRBV9, the J gene TRBJ2-2; D unresolved. Germline CDR1 reads SGDLS; CDR2 reads YYNGEE. This CDR3 region has 15 residues. Trimming left V 1 base short and J 2 bases short, with 9 bases between. DNA of the CDR3: TGTGCCAGCAGCGTACACAGCACAAACACCGGGGAGCTGTTTTTT. Encoded protein: CASSVHSTNTGELFF.

V gene TRBV6-6 combines with J gene TRBJ2-7; possibly TRBD2 for D (6 bases). Trimming removed 6 bases from V and 9 bases from J, with 15 bases in between. The CDR3 is 12 residues long. Germline CDR1 is MNHNY and CDR2 is SVGAGI (reference sequence). The CDR3 region is CASSRTEGLQYF. Written as DNA, the CDR3 is TGTGCCAGCAGCCGAACGGAGGGGCTGCAGTACTTC.